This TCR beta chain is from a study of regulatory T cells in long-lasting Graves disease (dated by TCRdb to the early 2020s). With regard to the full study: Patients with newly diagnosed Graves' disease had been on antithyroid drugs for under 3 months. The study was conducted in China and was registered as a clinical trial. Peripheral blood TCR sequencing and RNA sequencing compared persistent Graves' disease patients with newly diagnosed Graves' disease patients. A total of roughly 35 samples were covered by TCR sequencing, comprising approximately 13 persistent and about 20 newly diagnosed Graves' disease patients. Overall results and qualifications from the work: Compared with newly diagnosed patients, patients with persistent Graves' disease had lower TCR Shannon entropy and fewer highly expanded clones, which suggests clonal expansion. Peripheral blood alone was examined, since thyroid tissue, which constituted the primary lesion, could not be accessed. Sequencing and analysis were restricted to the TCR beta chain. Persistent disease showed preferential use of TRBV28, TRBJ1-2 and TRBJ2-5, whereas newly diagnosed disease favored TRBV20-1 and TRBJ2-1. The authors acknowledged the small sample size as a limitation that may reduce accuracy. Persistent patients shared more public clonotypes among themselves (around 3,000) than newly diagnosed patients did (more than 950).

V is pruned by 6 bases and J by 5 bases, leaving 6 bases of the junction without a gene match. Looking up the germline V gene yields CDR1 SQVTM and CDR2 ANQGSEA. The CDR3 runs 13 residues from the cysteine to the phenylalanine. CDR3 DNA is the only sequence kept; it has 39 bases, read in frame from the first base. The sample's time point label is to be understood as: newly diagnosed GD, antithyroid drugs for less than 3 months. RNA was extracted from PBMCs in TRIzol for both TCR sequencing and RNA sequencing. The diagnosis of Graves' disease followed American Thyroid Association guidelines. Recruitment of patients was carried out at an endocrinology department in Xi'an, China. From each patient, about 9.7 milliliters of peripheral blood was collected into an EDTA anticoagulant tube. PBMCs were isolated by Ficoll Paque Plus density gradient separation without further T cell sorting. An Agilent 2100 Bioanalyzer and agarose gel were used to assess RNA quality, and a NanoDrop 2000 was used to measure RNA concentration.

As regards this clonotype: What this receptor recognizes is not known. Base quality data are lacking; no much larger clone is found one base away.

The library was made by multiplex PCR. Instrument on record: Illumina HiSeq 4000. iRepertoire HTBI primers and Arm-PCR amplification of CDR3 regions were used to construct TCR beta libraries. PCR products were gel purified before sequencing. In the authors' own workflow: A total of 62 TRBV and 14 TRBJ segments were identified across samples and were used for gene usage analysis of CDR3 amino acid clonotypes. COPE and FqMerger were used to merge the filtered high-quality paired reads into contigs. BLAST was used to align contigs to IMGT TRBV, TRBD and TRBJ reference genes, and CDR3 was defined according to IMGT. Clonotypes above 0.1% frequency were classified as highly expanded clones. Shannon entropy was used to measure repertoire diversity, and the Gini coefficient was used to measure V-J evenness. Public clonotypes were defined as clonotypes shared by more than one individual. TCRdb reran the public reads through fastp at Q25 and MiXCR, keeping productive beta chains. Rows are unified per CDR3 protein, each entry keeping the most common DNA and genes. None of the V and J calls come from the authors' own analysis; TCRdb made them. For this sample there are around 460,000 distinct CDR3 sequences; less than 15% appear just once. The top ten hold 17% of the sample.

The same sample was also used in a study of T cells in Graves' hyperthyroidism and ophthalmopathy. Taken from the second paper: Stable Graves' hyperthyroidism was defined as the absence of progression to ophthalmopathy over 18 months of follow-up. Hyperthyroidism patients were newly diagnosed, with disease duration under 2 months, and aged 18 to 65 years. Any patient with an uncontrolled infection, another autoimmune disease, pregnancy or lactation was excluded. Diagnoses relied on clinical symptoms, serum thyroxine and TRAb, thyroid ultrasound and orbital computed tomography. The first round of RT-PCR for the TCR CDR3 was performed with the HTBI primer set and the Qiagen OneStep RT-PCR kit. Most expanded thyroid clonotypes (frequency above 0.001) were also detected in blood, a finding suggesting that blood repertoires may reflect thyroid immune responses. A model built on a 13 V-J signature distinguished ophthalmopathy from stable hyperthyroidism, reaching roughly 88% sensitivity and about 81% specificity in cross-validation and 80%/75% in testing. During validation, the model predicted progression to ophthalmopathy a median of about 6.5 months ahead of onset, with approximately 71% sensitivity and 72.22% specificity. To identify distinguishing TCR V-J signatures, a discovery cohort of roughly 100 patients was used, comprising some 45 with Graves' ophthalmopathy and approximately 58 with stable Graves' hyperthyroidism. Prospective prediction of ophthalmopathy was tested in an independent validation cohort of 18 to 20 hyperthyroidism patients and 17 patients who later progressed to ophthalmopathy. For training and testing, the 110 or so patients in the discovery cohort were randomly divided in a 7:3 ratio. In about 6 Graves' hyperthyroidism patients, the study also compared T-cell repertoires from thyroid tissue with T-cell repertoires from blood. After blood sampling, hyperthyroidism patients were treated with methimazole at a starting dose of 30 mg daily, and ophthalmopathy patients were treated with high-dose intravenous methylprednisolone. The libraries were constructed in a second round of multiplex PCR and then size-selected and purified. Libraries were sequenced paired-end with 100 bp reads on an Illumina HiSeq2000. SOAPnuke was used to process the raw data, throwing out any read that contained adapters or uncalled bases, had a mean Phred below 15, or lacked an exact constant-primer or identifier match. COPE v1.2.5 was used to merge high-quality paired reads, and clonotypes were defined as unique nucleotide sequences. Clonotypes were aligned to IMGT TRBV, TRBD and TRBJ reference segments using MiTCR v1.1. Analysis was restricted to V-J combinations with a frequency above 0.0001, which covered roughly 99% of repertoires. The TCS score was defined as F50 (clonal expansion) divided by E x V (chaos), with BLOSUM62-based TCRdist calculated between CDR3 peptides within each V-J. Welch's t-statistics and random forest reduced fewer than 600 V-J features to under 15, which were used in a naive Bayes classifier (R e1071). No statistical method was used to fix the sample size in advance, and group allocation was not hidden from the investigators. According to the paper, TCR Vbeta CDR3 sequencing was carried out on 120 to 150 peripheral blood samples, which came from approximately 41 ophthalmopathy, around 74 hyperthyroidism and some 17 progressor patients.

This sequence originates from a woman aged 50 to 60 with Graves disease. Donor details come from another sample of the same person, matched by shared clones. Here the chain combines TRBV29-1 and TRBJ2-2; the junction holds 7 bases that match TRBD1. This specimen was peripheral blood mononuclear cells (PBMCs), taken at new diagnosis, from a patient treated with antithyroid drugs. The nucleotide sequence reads TGCAGCGTGCTGGGGACAGAGACCGGGGAGCTGTTTTTT. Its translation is CSVLGTETGELFF.